These 21 T cell receptor beta chains were all obtained from the same sample, sequenced in a study of T cell changes during pregnancy in multiple sclerosis. Generated by immunoSEQ multiplex PCR, the TCRdb table keeps only in-frame clones and is missing some. In the table there are 90,000 to 100,000 clones, about 92% of which are singletons. Sequenced material: peripheral blood, taken in the first trimester of pregnancy. These receptors were collected from a female donor with multiple sclerosis, enrolled in a pregnancy study.

The chain carries TRBV29-1 and TRBJ2-7; 10 positions match TRBD2. The CDR3 contains 18 residues. V trimming: 4 bases; J trimming: 3 bases; junction bases outside the gene matches: 18. Germline V gene lookup returns CDR1 SQVTM and CDR2 ANQGSEA. CDR3 sequence (DNA): TGCAGCGTTGTTCGAAGGAGCCTCAAACTAGCGGGGAACTACGAGCAGTACTTC. Translated, it gives CSVVRRSLKLAGNYEQYF.

The rearrangement uses TRBV6-5 and TRBJ1-3; D call uncertain. V was cut by 3 bases and J by 5 bases, with 8 bases left in between. The CDR3 is 13 amino acids. Germline-derived CDR1 and CDR2 are MNHEY and SVGAGI. For the CDR3, the DNA is TGTGCCAGCAGTTATAGGGAGAGAAACACCATATATTTT. This codes for CASSYRERNTIYF.

Only a few counts were recorded for this clone. The V and J genes are TRBV10-1 and TRBJ2-2, with TRBD2 identical over 10 bases. The CDR3 has 18 amino acids. Germline CDR1 reads WNHNN; CDR2 reads SYGVQD (reference sequence). V lost 5 bases and J lost 6; bases outside the gene matches: 15. The CDR3 protein is CASSRNSPSGSWAGELFF. CDR3 bases: TGCGCCAGCAGTCGGAATTCCCCTAGCGGGAGTTGGGCCGGGGAGCTGTTTTTT.

The chain carries TRBV7-9 and TRBJ1-3; D is unresolved. There are 14 residues in the CDR3. CDR1 is SEHNR, CDR2 FQNEAQ, per germline (reference sequence). Trimming removed 5 bases at V and 3 bases at J, with 11 bases between. CDR3 DNA sequence: TGTGCCAGCAGCCCGACTGCGAGTGGAAACACCATATATTTT. Its protein is CASSPTASGNTIYF.

The genes are TRBV13 and TRBJ2-1; TRBD2 aligns across 7 bases. This CDR3 spans 15 amino acids. Germline V gene lookup returns CDR1 PRHDT and CDR2 FYEKMQ (reference sequence). The trim removed 5 bases at V and 5 bases at J, leaving 9 bases unmatched. CDR3 in DNA: TGTGCCAGCAGCCGGACTAGACAAAGAGACAATGAGCAGTTCTTC. Encoded protein: CASSRTRQRDNEQFF.

The V call is TRBV11-2, the J call TRBJ1-4; D gene unclear. V was pared by 1 base and J by 8 bases, with 8 bases between. This CDR3 is 13 amino acids long. CDR1 SGHAT and CDR2 FQNNGV come from the germline V gene. The CDR3 protein is CASSLVGSEKLFF. Here the CDR3 DNA reads TGTGCCAGCAGCTTAGTGGGCAGCGAAAAACTGTTTTTT.

The chain uses TRBV30 and TRBJ2-3, with D tentatively TRBD2 (5 bases). Trimming took off 4 bases at V and 6 bases at J, with 11 bases between the two ends. This CDR3 has 12 amino acids. The germline V gene has CDR1 GTSNPN and CDR2 SVGIG (reference sequence). CDR3 DNA sequence: TGTGCCTGGACGGGGAAAGGGGATACGCAGTATTTT. Protein product: CAWTGKGDTQYF.

The chain couples TRBV19 to TRBJ1-1, with a possible D match to TRBD1 (6 bases). This CDR3 contains 11 residues. Trimming removed 9 bases from V and 8 bases from J, with 13 bases in between. CDR1 and CDR2 from the germline V gene are LNHDA and SQIVND (reference sequence). This chain's CDR3 is CASTRGHEAFF. In DNA form, the CDR3 reads TGTGCCAGCACGCGGGGGCACGAAGCTTTCTTT.

The chain employs TRBV9 and TRBJ2-6; 8 nucleotides align to TRBD2. The CDR3 has 16 residues. Germline CDR1 reads SGDLS; CDR2 reads YYNGEE. Trimming removed 5 bases from V and 4 bases from J; junction bases left unmatched: 8. In DNA, the CDR3 is TGTGCCAGCAGACCGGGAGGGATGGCCGGGGCCAACGTCCTGACTTTC. Translating it yields CASRPGGMAGANVLTF.

This clone was detected once. V is TRBV30 and J is TRBJ1-1, with D hard to call. The CDR3 extends over 13 amino acids. V dropped 0 bases and J dropped 4 bases, with 9 bases sitting between them. Germline values: CDR1 GTSNPN, CDR2 SVGIG (reference sequence). This CDR3 reads CAWSVSAGTEAFF. The CDR3 bases are TGTGCCTGGAGTGTGTCGGCGGGCACTGAAGCTTTCTTT.

The V call is TRBV19, the J call TRBJ1-5, with a weak D call TRBD1 (6 bases). V gave up 6 bases and J gave up 6 bases, with 21 bases separating them. The CDR3 consists of 16 residues. Germline V CDR1 and CDR2: LNHDA, SQIVND (reference sequence). The CDR3 is CASRIGQMRDFQPQHF. In DNA, the CDR3 is TGTGCCAGTAGAATTGGACAGATGAGAGATTTTCAGCCCCAGCATTTT. The whole variable domain, filled in from reference TRBV19 and TRBJ1-5, reads DGGITQSPKYLFRKEGQNVTLSCEQNLNHDAMYWYRQDPGQGLRLIYYSQIVNDFQKGDIAEGYSVSREKKESFPLTVTSAQKNPTAFYLCASRIGQMRDFQPQHFGDGTRLSIL.

The chain links TRBV7-9 to TRBJ2-1; D perhaps matches TRBD2 (5 bases). Per the germline V gene, CDR1 is SEHNR and CDR2 is FQNEAQ (reference sequence). CDR3 length: 12 residues. Trimming shortened V by 7 bases and J by 13 bases, and 17 bases separated the two germline ends. Here the CDR3 DNA reads TGTGCCAGCACAGTAATACTAGGGAATCAGTTCTTC. The encoded protein is CASTVILGNQFF.

The chain employs TRBV5-1 and TRBJ2-3; 7 nucleotides agree with TRBD1. Germline assignment: CDR1 SGHRS and CDR2 YFSETQ. The CDR3 extends over 15 amino acids. After removal of 2 bases from V and 1 base from J, the junction contained 4 bases not matched to a gene. The CDR3 nucleotides read TGCGCCAGCAGCTTTACAGGGGTTGGCACAGATACGCAGTATTTT. Protein sequence: CASSFTGVGTDTQYF.

This clone showed up just once. J is TRBJ1-1 and V is TRBV21-1. TRBV21-1 constitutes a pseudogene. This CDR3 has 17 amino acids. The CDR3 sequence is CASSKDGRGIMNTEAFF. For the CDR3, the DNA is TGTGCCAGCAGCAAAGACGGGAGGGGGATAATGAACACTGAAGCTTTCTTT.

The chain carries TRBV5-1 and TRBJ1-1; D is unclear. Germline V gene lookup returns CDR1 SGHRS and CDR2 YFSETQ. The CDR3 covers 13 residues. The V end lost 4 bases, the J end lost 1 base, and 8 bases lay between the germline ends. As DNA, the CDR3 is TGCGCCAGCAGCCAGGAACCGAACACTGAAGCTTTCTTT. Its protein product is CASSQEPNTEAFF.

The CDR3 DNA reads TGTGCCAGCAGCTCGGGACAGCTCGACTTCCAGTTCTTC. Translated, it gives CASSSGQLDFQFF. The V gene is TRBV11-3, the J gene TRBJ2-1, with 7 bases identical to TRBD1. V was clipped by 4 bases and J by 13 bases; unmatched bases: 10. Germline CDR1 SGHNT, CDR2 YENEEA. This CDR3 spans 13 amino acids.

V and J are TRBV4-2 and TRBJ1-1; tentatively, D is TRBD1 (5 bases). V lost 0 bases to trimming and J lost 4 bases, with 12 bases between them. This CDR3 contains 15 residues. The germline V gene has CDR1 LGHNA and CDR2 YNFKEQ. The CDR3 coding sequence is TGTGCCAGCAGCCAAGAGTCAGGGACTTTCACTGAAGCTTTCTTT. It codes for CASSQESGTFTEAFF.

The chain joins TRBV14 to TRBJ1-3, with TRBD1 matching 8 bases. V lost 4 bases to trimming and J lost 3 bases; unmatched junction nucleotides: 5. CDR1 is SGHDN and CDR2 is FVKESK in the germline V gene. The length of the CDR3 is 15 residues. The CDR3 protein is CASSRQGTFGNTIYF. CDR3 sequence (DNA): TGTGCCAGCAGCCGACAGGGGACCTTTGGAAACACCATATATTTT.

This chain uses TRBV6-5 with TRBJ2-3, with D perhaps TRBD2 (6 bases). Germline lookup yields CDR1 MNHEY and CDR2 SVGAGI. Trimming removed 6 bases at V and 0 bases at J, with 13 bases between. The CDR3 is made up of 15 amino acids. Here the CDR3 DNA reads TGTGCCAGCAGCTCCAGCGGGTCTAGCACAGATACGCAGTATTTT. This gives the protein CASSSSGSSTDTQYF.

The chain has TRBV5-1 and TRBJ2-3; D not resolved. This CDR3 has 12 amino acids. CDR1 is SGHRS and CDR2 is YFSETQ in the germline V gene. V was trimmed by 1 base and J by 3 bases, leaving 3 bases between them. CDR3 sequence: CASSLLTDTQYF. The CDR3 nucleotides read TGCGCCAGCAGCTTGCTTACAGATACGCAGTATTTT.

The chain uses TRBV19 and TRBJ2-1; D remains unclear. CDR3 length equals 13 residues. Trimming stripped 2 bases from V and 8 bases from J, with 10 bases between. CDR1 and CDR2 (germline): LNHDA, SQIVND (reference sequence). The CDR3 DNA reads as TGTGCCAGTAGTATAACGCGCCGGGATGAGCAGTTCTTC. Protein sequence: CASSITRRDEQFF.